A few counts support the clone carrying this T cell receptor beta chain. The antigen is not known. The germline gives CDR1 MNHEY, CDR2 SMNVEV (reference sequence). The CDR3 contains 15 residues. Trimming removed 2 bases from V and 2 bases from J, with 12 bases in between. This sample was included in a study of beta chain features in type 1 diabetes. Overall study results and limits: Type 1 diabetes patients had TCRB CDR3s that were shorter (moderately but significantly so) in all four CD4+ subsets.

Isolated RNA was reverse transcribed in full, so expressed TCRB transcripts were sequenced. Using immunoSEQ multiplex PCR, the repertoire was profiled, and TCRdb retains in-frame clones only, with some absent. The table records some 240,000 clones, around 16% of them present only once. The sequencing sample was made of naive CD4+ T cells from blood. The chain joins TRBV27 to TRBJ1-2; no clear D. The clonotype was recovered from a young man with type 1 diabetes. The CDR3: CASSLTGVRNYGYTF. CDR3 nucleotide sequence: TGTGCCAGCAGTTTAACGGGAGTTAGAAACTATGGCTACACCTTC.